The rows below give T cell receptor beta chains drawn from one sample of a study of cytomegalovirus exposure and HLA in healthy donors. The protocol was immunoSEQ multiplex PCR, while the TCRdb copy is restricted to in-frame clones and leaves out a portion. Of about 130,000 clones detected, under 90% appear once; the ten largest clones hold 1.5% to 2.5%. Sequenced sample: PBMCs. These receptors came from a woman between 18 and 30 years old in good health and CMV-seronegative. CDR3s include the opening cysteine and the closing phenylalanine or tryptophan. Each record gives: clone size, V gene, J gene, D gene, CDR3 DNA, CDR3 protein. D genes are given only for firm matches. Rows give clone size only sometimes, using once, few, many, or a class for an expanded clone.

abundance: NA; v_gene: TRBV12-1; j_gene: TRBJ2-5; d_gene: NA; CDR3nt: TGTGCCAGCAGCTTCAACCCACTAGCGGGAGGGCGGTACCAAGAGACCCAGTACTTC; CDR3aa: CASSFNPLAGGRYQETQYF
abundance: NA; v_gene: TRBV7-2; j_gene: TRBJ1-4; d_gene: NA; CDR3nt: TGTGCCAGCAGCCCCCCCCGTCGGGCTAATGAAAAACTGTTTTTT; CDR3aa: CASSPPRRANEKLFF
abundance: NA; v_gene: TRBV5-1; j_gene: TRBJ2-2; d_gene: NA; CDR3nt: TGCGCCAGCAGCACAAACAGGGTTCACGGGGAGCTGTTTTTT; CDR3aa: CASSTNRVHGELFF
abundance: NA; v_gene: TRBV2; j_gene: TRBJ2-1; d_gene: NA; CDR3nt: TGTGCCAGCGGTTGGGGCTCCAATGAGCAGTTCTTC; CDR3aa: CASGWGSNEQFF
abundance: NA; v_gene: TRBV5-4; j_gene: TRBJ2-3; d_gene: NA; CDR3nt: TGTGCCAGCAGCCTCGCCGCCAGGGGGGCAGATACGCAGTATTTT; CDR3aa: CASSLAARGADTQYF
abundance: NA; v_gene: TRBV19; j_gene: TRBJ2-2; d_gene: NA; CDR3nt: TGTGCCAGTAGTATACTGATAGGGGTGAACACCGGGGAGCTGTTTTTT; CDR3aa: CASSILIGVNTGELFF
abundance: NA; v_gene: TRBV4-1; j_gene: TRBJ2-1; d_gene: NA; CDR3nt: TGCGCCAGCAGCCAATCGGTAGGAGCGGGCAGGGAGCAGTTCTTC; CDR3aa: CASSQSVGAGREQFF
abundance: NA; v_gene: TRBV27; j_gene: TRBJ1-2; d_gene: NA; CDR3nt: TGTGCCAGCAGTTTATTCGCGGTGGGCAGGGCCGGGGGCTACACCTTC; CDR3aa: CASSLFAVGRAGGYTF
abundance: NA; v_gene: TRBV29-1; j_gene: TRBJ1-5; d_gene: NA; CDR3nt: TGCAGCGCTGGCGGTGGCAATCAGCCCCAGCATTTT; CDR3aa: CSAGGGNQPQHF
abundance: once; v_gene: TRBV2; j_gene: TRBJ2-3; d_gene: NA; CDR3nt: TGTGCCAGCAGCGCCCCGGGGGAAGATACGCAGTATTTT; CDR3aa: CASSAPGEDTQYF
abundance: NA; v_gene: TRBV11-2; j_gene: TRBJ2-5; d_gene: TRBD2; CDR3nt: TGTGCCAGCAGCTTAAATGCGCTAGCGGGAGGGGAGACCCAGTACTTC; CDR3aa: CASSLNALAGGETQYF
abundance: once; v_gene: TRBV18; j_gene: TRBJ2-1; d_gene: TRBD1; CDR3nt: TGTGCCAGCTCGTCTCGACAGGGCGATGAGCAGTTCTTC; CDR3aa: CASSSRQGDEQFF
abundance: NA; v_gene: TRBV5-1; j_gene: TRBJ1-1; d_gene: NA; CDR3nt: TGCGCCAGCAGCGGGGGGACGGGGATGAACACTGAAGCTTTCTTT; CDR3aa: CASSGGTGMNTEAFF
abundance: NA; v_gene: TRBV29-1; j_gene: TRBJ2-2; d_gene: NA; CDR3nt: TGCAGCGTTCAACAGGTGAACACCGGGGAGCTGTTTTTT; CDR3aa: CSVQQVNTGELFF
abundance: NA; v_gene: TRBV5-5; j_gene: TRBJ1-5; d_gene: NA; CDR3nt: TGTGCCAGCAGCGCGGGAGATCAGCCCCAGCATTTT; CDR3aa: CASSAGDQPQHF
abundance: NA; v_gene: TRBV15; j_gene: TRBJ1-1; d_gene: NA; CDR3nt: TGTGCCACCAGCAGGGAAACGGGACTGCTGAACACTGAAGCTTTCTTT; CDR3aa: CATSRETGLLNTEAFF
abundance: NA; v_gene: TRBV6-1; j_gene: TRBJ1-5; d_gene: TRBD1; CDR3nt: TGTGCCAGCAGTTGGGACAGGGTTAGCAATCAGCCCCAGCATTTT; CDR3aa: CASSWDRVSNQPQHF
abundance: once; v_gene: TRBV27; j_gene: TRBJ2-7; d_gene: TRBD2; CDR3nt: TGTGCCAGCACCAGTCACTCGGGACTAGCGGGAACCTACGAGCAGTACTTC; CDR3aa: CASTSHSGLAGTYEQYF
abundance: NA; v_gene: TRBV28; j_gene: TRBJ2-3; d_gene: TRBD2; CDR3nt: TGTGCCAGCAGTTTAAGTGGGAGGCGGGGGGATACGCAGTATTTT; CDR3aa: CASSLSGRRGDTQYF
abundance: NA; v_gene: TRBV6-5; j_gene: TRBJ2-7; d_gene: TRBD1; CDR3nt: TGTGCCAGCAGGTCGACCGGGACAGGGAACCAGCAGTACTTC; CDR3aa: CASRSTGTGNQQYF
abundance: NA; v_gene: TRBV11-3; j_gene: TRBJ2-6; d_gene: NA; CDR3nt: TGTGCCAGCAGTTTCGGAGGCAGGTTCGCACTCTCTGGGGCCAACGTCCTGACTTTC; CDR3aa: CASSFGGRFALSGANVLTF
abundance: NA; v_gene: TRBV5-1; j_gene: TRBJ1-1; d_gene: NA; CDR3nt: TGCGCCAGCACGTTGGGGGCAGGGAACACTGAAGCTTTCTTT; CDR3aa: CASTLGAGNTEAFF
abundance: NA; v_gene: TRBV5-1; j_gene: TRBJ2-3; d_gene: TRBD2; CDR3nt: TGCGCCAGCAGGTTGACTAGCGGGAGGACGCTGGGGGATACGCAGTATTTT; CDR3aa: CASRLTSGRTLGDTQYF
abundance: NA; v_gene: TRBV12-5; j_gene: TRBJ2-1; d_gene: NA; CDR3nt: TGTGCTAGTGGTTTGGTGAGAGAGCCTTACAATGAGCAGTTCTTC; CDR3aa: CASGLVREPYNEQFF
abundance: NA; v_gene: TRBV19; j_gene: TRBJ1-5; d_gene: TRBD1; CDR3nt: TGTGCCAGTAGCTTCGGACAGGCTAACAATCAGCCCCAGCATTTT; CDR3aa: CASSFGQANNQPQHF
abundance: NA; v_gene: TRBV6-1; j_gene: TRBJ2-3; d_gene: TRBD1; CDR3nt: TGTGCCAGCAGTCAGGGGGCAGATACGCAGTATTTT; CDR3aa: CASSQGADTQYF
abundance: NA; v_gene: TRBV7-6; j_gene: TRBJ2-1; d_gene: TRBD2; CDR3nt: TGTGCCAGCAAAGGGGCTAGCGGATACAATGAGCAGTTCTTC; CDR3aa: CASKGASGYNEQFF
abundance: NA; v_gene: TRBV7-9; j_gene: TRBJ1-1; d_gene: NA; CDR3nt: TGTGCCAGCAGTCCTCAGGGAGGCACTGAAGCTTTCTTT; CDR3aa: CASSPQGGTEAFF
abundance: NA; v_gene: TRBV11-3; j_gene: TRBJ2-5; d_gene: TRBD2; CDR3nt: TGTGCCAGCAGCTTGGTGACAGCGGGAGGTTGGGAGACCCAGTACTTC; CDR3aa: CASSLVTAGGWETQYF
abundance: NA; v_gene: TRBV5-1; j_gene: TRBJ2-7; d_gene: TRBD2; CDR3nt: TGCGCCAGCAGCTTCACCTCCGGGACTAGCATCTACGAGCAGTACTTC; CDR3aa: CASSFTSGTSIYEQYF
abundance: NA; v_gene: TRBV5-1; j_gene: TRBJ1-3; d_gene: NA; CDR3nt: TGCGCCAGCAGCTTTTCGGGGAGCTCTGGAAACACCATATATTTT; CDR3aa: CASSFSGSSGNTIYF
abundance: NA; v_gene: TRBV2; j_gene: TRBJ2-1; d_gene: TRBD2; CDR3nt: TGTGCCAGCAAAAGCCGACTAGCGGGGGGGAGCTCCTACAATGAGCAGTTCTTC; CDR3aa: CASKSRLAGGSSYNEQFF
abundance: NA; v_gene: TRBV9; j_gene: TRBJ2-3; d_gene: TRBD2; CDR3nt: TGTGCCAGCAGCGTAGGGACTAGCGGGAGCTCGGATACGCAGTATTTT; CDR3aa: CASSVGTSGSSDTQYF